These T cell receptor beta chains were read from a single sample in a study of shared clonotypes between healthy human individuals. The protocol was immunoSEQ multiplex PCR, while the TCRdb copy is restricted to in-frame clones and leaves out a portion. The sample includes over 2,000,000 clones, about 94% of them seen just once. Sequencing used naive CD8+ T cells from PBMCs. The receptors were sampled from a man in his late teens or twenties in good health. Some clones in this sample may be carry-over from other donors' samples. Each CDR3 is given with its conserved first and last residue. D genes are given only for firm matches. Where a row states a size, it is once, few, many or the class of an expanded clone; other rows omit it.

TRBJ1-1 | 11 | NA | TRBV6-5 | NA | TGTGCCACCACGAGGCGGGGCGAAGCTTTCTTT | CATTRRGEAFF
TRBJ2-1 | 16 | NA | TRBV15 | NA | TGTGCCACCAGCAGGGAGGGTGATGGCTCCGGGAATGAGCAGTTCTTC | CATSREGDGSGNEQFF
TRBJ2-1 | 11 | NA | TRBV28 | NA | TGTGCCAGCAGTACTAACAATGAGCAGTTCTTC | CASSTNNEQFF
TRBJ2-7 | 14 | NA | TRBV27 | once | TGTGCCAGCAGCTGGGCCAGGGAAGTGGACGAGCAGTACTTC | CASSWAREVDEQYF
TRBJ2-5 | 17 | NA | TRBV19 | NA | TGTGCCAGTACCACAAACCGGGCCTCGCCCCGAAGAGAGACCCAGTACTTC | CASTTNRASPRRETQYF
TRBJ2-7 | 13 | NA | TRBV4-1 | NA | TGCGCCAGCAGCCAAGATAGCCCCTACGAGCAGTACTTC | CASSQDSPYEQYF
TRBJ2-5 | 14 | NA | TRBV5-1 | NA | TGCGCCAGCAGTTTGGGAAGGGGGGTAGAGACCCAGTACTTC | CASSLGRGVETQYF
TRBJ2-7 | 16 | TRBD2 | TRBV4-1 | NA | TGCGCCAGCAGCCCCGCCGGGGGCGGGGGGACCTACGAGCAGTACTTC | CASSPAGGGGTYEQYF
TRBJ2-2 | 18 | NA | TRBV7-2 | NA | TGTGCCAGCAGCTTAGCGCAGGGGACTTCCCGTTGGGCCGGGGAGCTGTTTTTT | CASSLAQGTSRWAGELFF
TRBJ1-1 | 16 | TRBD1 | TRBV30 | NA | TGTGCCTGGGGTTGGGGGGCAGGGGGTATGAACACTGAAGCTTTCTTT | CAWGWGAGGMNTEAFF
TRBJ2-1 | 14 | NA | TRBV27 | NA | TGTGCCAGCAGTCTCCGGGACTCGAGGTATGAGCAGTTCTTC | CASSLRDSRYEQFF
TRBJ2-7 | 14 | NA | TRBV6-6 | NA | TGTGCCAGCAGTTATTCGGACAGCTCCTACGAGCAGTACTTC | CASSYSDSSYEQYF
TRBJ2-7 | 13 | TRBD1 | TRBV7-9 | few | TGTGCCAGCAGCCACGACAGGGCCTACGAGCAGTACTTC | CASSHDRAYEQYF
TRBJ1-2 | 14 | NA | TRBV7-9 | NA | TGTGCCAGCAGCTTAGCGACCAGAACCTATGGCTACACCTTC | CASSLATRTYGYTF
TRBJ2-7 | 14 | TRBD1 | TRBV10-3 | once | TGTGCCACCCAAACGAGGGACAGGACCTACGAGCAGTACTTC | CATQTRDRTYEQYF
TRBJ2-5 | 14 | NA | TRBV6-5 | NA | TGTGCCAGCAGTGGCGACAAGGTCCTCGAGACCCAGTACTTC | CASSGDKVLETQYF
TRBJ2-2 | 15 | TRBD2 | TRBV7-3 | NA | TGTGCCAGCAGCTTGCGGACTAGCGGCACCGGGGAGCTGTTTTTT | CASSLRTSGTGELFF
TRBJ2-5 | 15 | NA | TRBV27 | NA | TGTGCCAGCAGTTTGATCGGGCAGCCCCAAGAGACCCAGTACTTC | CASSLIGQPQETQYF
TRBJ2-7 | 13 | TRBD2 | TRBV5-1 | NA | TGCGCCAGTAGACTAGCGTCCTCCTACGAGCAGTACTTC | CASRLASSYEQYF
TRBJ2-1 | 16 | NA | TRBV28 | NA | TGTGCCAGCAGTTTGCTAGTTCTGAAAACGAGCGATGAGCAGTTCTTC | CASSLLVLKTSDEQFF
TRBJ2-1 | 14 | TRBD2 | TRBV27 | NA | TGTGCCAGCAGTTTAGCGGGAGGGCCCCATGAGCAGTTCTTC | CASSLAGGPHEQFF
TRBJ2-7 | 13 | NA | TRBV27 | NA | TGTGCCAGCAGTTTTGAGAGGAACTACGAGCAGTACTTC | CASSFERNYEQYF
TRBJ2-3 | 16 | NA | TRBV2 | NA | TGTGCCAGCAGCCGGGTTGGGCAGGGTTTGACAGATACGCAGTATTTT | CASSRVGQGLTDTQYF